The TCR beta chain described here comes from a study of regulatory T cells in long-lasting Graves disease listed by TCRdb under 2021. About the full investigation: Antithyroid drugs had been taken for less than 3 months by newly diagnosed Graves' disease patients. A total of approximately 35 samples underwent TCR sequencing: around 13 from persistent and around 20 from newly diagnosed Graves' disease patients. This study used TCR sequencing and RNA sequencing of peripheral blood to compare persistent Graves' disease patients against newly diagnosed Graves' disease patients. The study was registered as a clinical trial and conducted in China.

Receptors were amplified or captured by multiplex PCR. TCRdb names Illumina HiSeq 4000 as the instrument used. iRepertoire HTBI primers and Arm-PCR amplification of CDR3 regions were used to construct TCR beta libraries. Gel purification was performed on PCR products prior to sequencing. For the original study's pipeline: Gene usage analysis of CDR3 amino acid clonotypes used the 55 to 65 TRBV and some 15 TRBJ segments found across samples. Filtered high-quality paired reads were merged into contigs using COPE and FqMerger. BLAST was used to align contigs to IMGT TRBV, TRBD and TRBJ reference genes, with CDR3 defined following IMGT. Clonotypes above 0.1% frequency were classified as highly expanded clones. Shannon entropy served as the measure of repertoire diversity, while the Gini coefficient captured V-J evenness. Public clonotypes were defined as clonotypes shared by more than one individual. The raw public reads went through TCRdb reprocessing: fastp at Q25, MiXCR clone calling, in-frame beta chains kept. Rows matching on CDR3 protein sequence are summarized as one entry with the most common DNA and genes. The V and J calls reflect TCRdb's pipeline rather than the authors' work. The sample table contains some 370,000 distinct CDR3 sequences; only one count was recorded for 12% of them. 15% to 20% of the sample is taken by the ten largest.

As to this clonotype: Its antigen remains unidentified. No base quality values were provided; no much bigger clone lies one nucleotide off.

The CDR3 goes from the cysteine to the phenylalanine over 14 residues. The retained sequence is limited to the CDR3, 42 bases, with the frame set at the first base. Per the germline V gene (reference sequence), LGHDT is the CDR1 and YNNKEL is the CDR2. The V end gives up 2 bases and the J end 3 bases, leaving 4 bases in the junction not matched to a gene. On the study overall, not on this receptor specifically: Persistent disease showed preferential use of TRBV28, TRBJ1-2 and TRBJ2-5, whereas newly diagnosed disease favored TRBV20-1 and TRBJ2-1. Persistent patients shared more public clonotypes among themselves (around 2,800) than newly diagnosed patients did (over 950). The study examined only peripheral blood because the primary lesion, thyroid tissue, could not be accessed. The small sample size was acknowledged by the authors as a limitation that may reduce accuracy. Only the TCR beta chain was sequenced and analyzed. Persistent Graves' disease patients showed lower TCR Shannon entropy and fewer highly expanded clones than newly diagnosed patients, suggesting clonal expansion.

The time point label, as the study defines it: newly diagnosed GD, antithyroid drugs for less than 3 months. RNA was extracted from PBMCs in TRIzol for both TCR sequencing and RNA sequencing. The diagnosis of Graves' disease followed American Thyroid Association guidelines. Patients were recruited from an endocrinology department in Xi'an, China. Each patient gave 8.5 to 9.5 milliliters of peripheral blood, collected in an EDTA anticoagulant tube. Ficoll Paque Plus density gradient separation was used to isolate PBMCs, and no additional T cell sorting was done. An Agilent 2100 Bioanalyzer and agarose gel were used to check RNA quality, while a NanoDrop 2000 measured RNA concentration. These same data were also listed under a study on T cells in Graves' hyperthyroidism and ophthalmopathy. The second study reports: Stable Graves' hyperthyroidism was defined as the absence of progression to ophthalmopathy over 18 months of follow-up. The hyperthyroidism patients were between 18 and 65 years old and newly diagnosed, with a disease duration of less than 2 months. The study excluded patients with uncontrolled infections, other autoimmune diseases, pregnancy or lactation. Diagnoses were established on the basis of clinical symptoms, serum thyroxine and TRAb, thyroid ultrasound, and orbital computed tomography. A first-round RT-PCR of the TCR CDR3 used the HTBI primer set with the Qiagen OneStep RT-PCR kit. Most expanded thyroid clonotypes (frequency above 0.001) were also detected in blood, a finding suggesting that blood repertoires may reflect thyroid immune responses. A model built on a 13 V-J signature distinguished ophthalmopathy from stable hyperthyroidism, reaching 87.88% sensitivity and around 81% specificity in cross-validation and 80%/75% in testing. In validation, progression to ophthalmopathy was predicted by the model with 70.59% sensitivity and roughly 72% specificity, a median of about 6.8 months before onset. A discovery cohort of about a hundred patients, about 43 with Graves' ophthalmopathy and about 58 with stable Graves' hyperthyroidism, was used to find distinguishing TCR V-J signatures. Prospective prediction of ophthalmopathy was tested in an independent validation cohort of 18 to 20 hyperthyroidism patients and around 16 patients who later progressed to ophthalmopathy. The roughly 94 discovery patients were randomly split 7:3 into training and test sets. Thyroid tissue and blood T-cell repertoires from more than 5 Graves' hyperthyroidism patients were also compared in the study. After sampling, hyperthyroidism patients received methimazole starting at 30 mg daily, and ophthalmopathy patients received high-dose intravenous methylprednisolone. The libraries were constructed in a second round of multiplex PCR and then size-selected and purified. Sequencing of the libraries was done on an Illumina HiSeq2000 using paired-end 100 bp reads. SOAPnuke was used to process the raw data, throwing out any read that contained adapters or uncalled bases, had a mean Phred below 15, or lacked an exact constant-primer or identifier match. COPE v1.2.5 was used to merge the high-quality paired reads, and each unique nucleotide sequence was defined as a clonotype. MiTCR v1.1 was used to align the clonotypes against IMGT TRBV, TRBD and TRBJ reference segments. The analysis was restricted to V-J combinations with a frequency above 0.0001, which together covered 98% to 99.2% of the repertoires. A TCS score was defined as the ratio of F50 (clonal expansion) to E x V (chaos), with BLOSUM62-based TCRdist applied between CDR3 peptides within each V-J. Welch's t-statistics and random forest reduced 500 to 550 V-J features to 13, which were used in a naive Bayes classifier (R e1071). Sample size was not statistically predetermined, and investigators were not blinded to group allocation. The paper reports TCR Vbeta CDR3 sequencing of more than 120 peripheral blood samples: under 45 ophthalmopathy, 75 to 80 hyperthyroidism and around 17 progressor patients.

The source was peripheral blood mononuclear cells (PBMCs), collected at new diagnosis, from a patient treated with antithyroid drugs. This chain is built from TRBV3-1 and TRBJ2-7; TRBD1 matches 7 bases in the middle. The sequence came from a woman aged 18 to 35 with Graves disease. Donor details come from another sample of the same person, matched by shared clones. The base sequence is TGTGCCAGCAGCCAACAAAACAGGGGCTACGAGCAGTACTTC. Translation gives CASSQQNRGYEQYF.